The 30 T cell receptor beta chains reported below all come from one sample, sequenced in a study of regulatory T cells in long-lasting Graves disease. Arm-PCR of CDR3 regions and iRepertoire HTBI primers were the basis on which TCR beta libraries were built. MiXCR, applied by TCRdb to the multiplex PCR reads, yields one record per CDR3 protein. The sample yields 400,000 to 500,000 distinct CDR3 sequences, roughly 20% seen once. Time point of the sample: persistent/refractory GD, antithyroid drugs over 5 years with positive TRAb. With RNA extracted from PBMCs as input, the TCR library was made. This sample comprised peripheral blood mononuclear cells (PBMCs), obtained when the disease was refractory, from a patient treated with antithyroid drugs. The receptors come from a female donor with Graves disease.

The rearrangement joins TRBV20-1 to TRBJ1-5, with D unresolved. V was trimmed by 2 bases and J by 0 bases, leaving 23 bases between them. Germline V gene data show CDR1 as DFQATT and CDR2 as SNEGSKA (reference sequence). The CDR3 sequence is 19 residues long. The CDR3 coding sequence is TGCAGTGCTAGACCCTTCTTCAAACAAACTGACAATAGCAATCAGCCCCAGCATTTT. This encodes CSARPFFKQTDNSNQPQHF.

This sequence joins TRBV27 and TRBJ1-6, with a weak D call TRBD1 (6 bases). V lost 7 bases to trimming and J lost 10 bases, with 14 bases between them. CDR3 length: 13 amino acids. Germline CDR1 MNHEY, CDR2 SMNVEV (reference sequence). CDR3 bases: TGTGCCAGCACCAGGGGCTTCGGGTCACCCCTCCACTTT. Protein: CASTRGFGSPLHF.

The rearrangement uses TRBV6-9 and TRBJ2-7; 7 nucleotides align to TRBD1. CDR1 MNHGY and CDR2 SVAAGI come from the germline V gene. The CDR3 is made up of 14 amino acids. The trim removed 4 bases at V and 2 bases at J, leaving 5 bases unmatched. For the CDR3, the DNA is TGTGCCAGCAGTTGGGGACAGCCGACCTACGAGCAGTACTTC. Its translation is CASSWGQPTYEQYF.

This sequence joins TRBV4-3 and TRBJ2-7, with TRBD1 matching 8 bases. The length of the CDR3 is 14 residues. Trimming cost V 4 bases and J 6 bases; bases outside gene matches: 8. From germline, CDR1 is LGHNA and CDR2 YSLEER. CDR3 loop: CASSLTDRGGEQYF. CDR3 nucleotides: TGCGCCAGCAGCCTGACCGACAGGGGAGGCGAGCAGTACTTC.

V usage is TRBV19 and J usage is TRBJ2-7; 12 positions agree with TRBD2. The germline V gene encodes CDR1 LNHDA and CDR2 SQIVND (reference sequence). V trimming: 4 bases; J trimming: 3 bases; junction bases outside the gene matches: 10. The CDR3 is 17 residues long. The CDR3 DNA reads as TGTGCCAGTAGTAGGACTAGCGGGAAACAAGCCGGCTACGAGCAGTACTTC. Protein: CASSRTSGKQAGYEQYF.

There are a few counts of this clonotype. This chain joins TRBV30 and TRBJ1-1; D remains unclear. There are 13 residues in the CDR3. CDR1 is GTSNPN and CDR2 is SVGIG in the germline V gene (reference sequence). V lost 4 bases, J lost 8 bases, and 17 bases lay in between. DNA of the CDR3: TGTGCCTGGACCTATCCTCCCGCGGAAGAAGCTTTCTTT. The encoded protein is CAWTYPPAEEAFF.

The chain is built from TRBV7-3 and TRBJ2-7, with D uncertain. The germline CDR1 and CDR2 sequences are SGHTA and FQGTGA. V lost 4 bases, J lost 6 bases, and 13 bases lay in between. The CDR3 is made up of 13 amino acids. The CDR3 DNA sequence: TGTGCCAGCAGCTACGGAGTGTACGGCGAGCAGTACTTC. Amino acid sequence: CASSYGVYGEQYF.

The chain links TRBV7-2 to TRBJ2-5, with 7 bases fitting TRBD2. The germline CDR1 and CDR2 sequences are SGHTA and FQGNSA. The CDR3 loop spans 15 amino acids. J was trimmed by 2 bases and V by 0 bases; bases with no gene match: 3. In DNA, the CDR3 is TGTGCCAGCAGCTTAGCAGCGGGACCGCAAGAGACCCAGTACTTC. Protein sequence: CASSLAAGPQETQYF.

The rearrangement links TRBV4-1 to TRBJ2-7; 10 positions match TRBD1. In germline, CDR1 is MGHRA, CDR2 YSYEKL. Trimming removed 0 bases from V and 5 bases from J; junction bases left unmatched: 7. The CDR3 has 16 residues. The CDR3 protein is CASSQDPTGQGNEQYF. The CDR3 nucleotides are TGCGCCAGCAGCCAAGATCCCACGGGACAGGGGAACGAGCAGTACTTC.

This clonotype was observed a few times. V gene TRBV18 combines with J gene TRBJ2-5; 8 bases are shared with TRBD2. V was clipped by 1 base and J by 1 base; unmatched bases: 8. The germline CDR1 and CDR2 sequences are KGHSH and LQKENI. This CDR3 contains 17 residues. For the CDR3, the DNA is TGTGCCAGCTCACCACTTTTCGGCGGGAGGACCCAAGAGACCCAGTACTTC. Amino acids: CASSPLFGGRTQETQYF.

About this clonotype itself: A read error may be the cause here, since a much bigger clone is one base away. V gene TRBV6-5 combines with J gene TRBJ2-5; D is perhaps TRBD2 (6 bases). Germline CDR1 is MNHEY and CDR2 is SVGAGI. CDR3 size: 14 residues. V was trimmed by 2 bases and J by 1 base, leaving 8 bases between them. The CDR3 protein is CASSYAGLQETQYF. The CDR3 coding sequence is TGTGCCAGCAGTTACGCGGGACTCCAAGAGACCCAGTACTTC.

This clonotype was seen at least ten times. The chain carries TRBV6-2 or TRBV6-3 and TRBJ2-7; TRBD2 is a possible D gene (6 bases). The CDR3 length is 13 residues. Germline CDR1 and CDR2: MNHEY and SVGEGT. Trimming cost V 5 bases and J 7 bases, with 15 bases left between them. The CDR3 reads CASSDAGLEEQYF. In DNA, the CDR3 is TGTGCCAGCAGTGATGCGGGACTGGAAGAGCAGTACTTC.

This clonotype was counted at least ten times. This rearrangement joins TRBV15 to TRBJ2-5, with D unclear. V lost 6 bases, J lost 2 bases, and 13 bases lay in between. Germline V CDR1 and CDR2: LNHNV, YYDKDF (reference sequence). The CDR3 contains 14 residues. Written as DNA, the CDR3 is TGTGCCACCAGGGGTGGCAGTAAACAAGAGACCCAGTACTTC. Encoded protein: CATRGGSKQETQYF.

The V call is TRBV9, the J call TRBJ2-5, with D possibly matching TRBD1 (5 bases). Germline CDR1 reads SGDLS; CDR2 reads YYNGEE. Deletions cut 4 bases from V and 0 bases from J, with 22 bases between. The CDR3 contains 18 residues. CDR3 in amino acids: CASSRYNVPSGYQETQYF. The DNA for the CDR3 is TGTGCCAGCAGCCGTTATAACGTACCTTCAGGGTACCAAGAGACCCAGTACTTC.

This clonotype was seen many times. The V gene is TRBV27, the J gene TRBJ2-7; tentative D call: TRBD2 (6 bases). V lost 5 bases and J 0 bases, leaving 11 bases between the germline ends. Germline V gene lookup returns CDR1 MNHEY and CDR2 SMNVEV (reference sequence). The CDR3 loop spans 14 amino acids. The CDR3 DNA sequence: TGTGCCAGCAGTAGTATCGGGAGCTCCTACGAGCAGTACTTC. Its translation: CASSSIGSSYEQYF.

This clonotype was detected many times. The chain is built from TRBV6-2 or TRBV6-3 and TRBJ2-1; tentative D call: TRBD1 (5 bases). The CDR3 length is 13 residues. V lost 7 bases, J lost 9 bases, and 16 bases lay in between. Germline V CDR1 and CDR2: MNHEY, SVGEGT. The CDR3 nucleotides are TGTGCCAGCAAACTCAGGGTTGAGGCTGAGCAGTTCTTC. It yields the protein CASKLRVEAEQFF.

A remark on this clonotype: This could be a read error, since a much larger clone is one nucleotide away. The V call is TRBV6-5, the J call TRBJ2-2; D tentatively reads TRBD1 or TRBD2 (5 bases each). The CDR3 is made up of 13 amino acids. Per germline, CDR1 MNHEY and CDR2 SVGAGI. In DNA form, the CDR3 reads TGTGCCAGCAGTTACCGGGGCACCGGGGAGCCGTTTTTT. Translated, it gives CASSYRGTGEPFF.

This chain connects TRBV6-2 or TRBV6-3 to TRBJ1-5, with 8 bases fitting TRBD1. The CDR3 is 15 residues long. The germline CDR1 and CDR2 sequences are MNHEY and SVGEGT. J was trimmed by 5 bases and V by 1 base; bases with no gene match: 4. The CDR3 sequence is CASSYLNRGDQPQHF. CDR3 nucleotide sequence: TGTGCCAGCAGTTACTTGAACAGGGGGGATCAGCCCCAGCATTTT.

The DNA of the CDR3 is TGTGCCAGCAGCACAGGGACAGACGCACCTTTGGGTAAACTGTTTTTT. Translated, it gives CASSTGTDAPLGKLFF. This chain links TRBV6-2 or TRBV6-3 with TRBJ1-4; 7 nucleotides match TRBD1. Germline loops: CDR1 MNHEY, CDR2 SVGEGT. V gave up 6 bases and J gave up 11 bases; unmatched junction bases: 18. This CDR3 has 16 amino acids.

This rearrangement joins TRBV9 to TRBJ1-1; 7 bases are shared with TRBD1. This CDR3 is 17 amino acids long. Germline assignment: CDR1 SGDLS and CDR2 YYNGEE. Germline trimming cut 3 bases from V and 1 base from J; bases unmatched to any gene: 12. CDR3 sequence reads: CASSALGAGTANTEAFF. CDR3 DNA: TGTGCCAGCAGCGCACTTGGGGCCGGGACAGCGAACACTGAAGCTTTCTTT.

In this sample, this clonotype turned up many times. The rearrangement joins TRBV28 to TRBJ1-1; D is ambiguous. V lost 7 bases to trimming and J lost 6 bases, with 18 bases between them. Germline lookup yields CDR1 MDHEN and CDR2 SYDVKM. The CDR3 loop spans 14 amino acids. The CDR3 is CASTSPGFGSEAFF. DNA of the CDR3: TGTGCCAGCACGTCTCCTGGATTTGGGTCTGAAGCTTTCTTT. Combining the CDR3 with reference TRBV28 and TRBJ1-1 gives the whole variable domain DVKVTQSSRYLVKRTGEKVFLECVQDMDHENMFWYRQDPGLGLRLIYFSYDVKMKEKGDIPEGYSVSREKKERFSLILESASTNQTSMYLCASTSPGFGSEAFFGQGTRLTVV.

This chain uses TRBV7-3 with TRBJ2-1, with D unclear. Germline V gene data show CDR1 as SGHTA and CDR2 as FQGTGA. CDR3 size: 18 residues. V was pared by 1 base and J by 4 bases, with 20 bases between. CDR3: CASSLISTDHRPYNEQFF. The CDR3 DNA follows: TGTGCCAGCAGCTTAATAAGTACAGATCATAGACCATACAATGAGCAGTTCTTC.

A remark on this clonotype: A much larger clone differs by one base, so this may be a read error. The conserved phenylalanine or tryptophan normally closing the CDR3 is absent here, so this likely arose from a read error. The genes are TRBV28 and TRBJ2-7; 7 bases are a match to TRBD2. Germline V gives CDR1 MDHEN, CDR2 SYDVKM. CDR3 size: 13 residues. Trimming removed 11 bases from V and 3 bases from J; junction bases left unmatched: 10. CDR3 in amino acids: CAGRQRGNYEQYL. CDR3 nucleotides: TGTGCCGGACGGCAGCGGGGTAACTACGAGCAGTACCTC.

This clonotype came up many times. The chain uses TRBV28 and TRBJ1-2; D ambiguous. CDR1 and CDR2 from the germline V gene are MDHEN and SYDVKM. This CDR3 is built from 14 residues. V was shortened by 6 bases and J by 3 bases, with 14 bases between the two germline ends. CDR3 bases: TGTGCCAGCAGCCGGTGGGGAGGAGACTATGGCTACACCTTC. Amino acids: CASSRWGGDYGYTF.

The chain recombines TRBV5-1 with TRBJ1-1, with a possible D match to TRBD1 (5 bases). Trimming cost V 0 bases and J 4 bases, with 10 bases left between them. This CDR3 has 14 amino acids. The germline V gene encodes CDR1 SGHRS and CDR2 YFSETQ. CDR3 sequence reads: CASSLGGVPTEAFF. The CDR3 region has the DNA TGCGCCAGCAGCTTGGGGGGGGTCCCCACTGAAGCTTTCTTT.

This clonotype was picked up a small number of times. V usage is TRBV30 and J usage is TRBJ2-7; 9 nucleotides line up with TRBD2. Trimming took 4 bases from V and 0 from J; bases not matched to a gene: 4. The CDR3 contains 14 residues. Germline-derived CDR1 and CDR2 are GTSNPN and SVGIG (reference sequence). Here the CDR3 reads CAWKGREGSYEQYF. The DNA of the CDR3 is TGTGCCTGGAAAGGGCGGGAGGGCTCCTACGAGCAGTACTTC. Supplemented by reference TRBV30 and TRBJ2-7, the full variable domain reads SQTIHQWPATLVQPVGSPLSLECTVEGTSNPNLYWYRQAAGRGLQLLFYSVGIGQISSEVPQNLSASRPQDRQFILSSKKLLLSDSGFYLCAWKGREGSYEQYFGPGTRLTVT.

This clonotype turned up a few times. The chain joins TRBV7-3 to TRBJ2-7; 7 bases agree with TRBD1. Germline assignment: CDR1 SGHTA and CDR2 FQGTGA. Losses at the gene ends were 4 bases for V and 3 bases for J; bases not matched to a gene: 9. CDR3 length equals 15 residues. The CDR3 nucleotides read TGTGCCAGCAGCTCCCAGGCTACAGGGGTCTACGAGCAGTACTTC. Translation gives CASSSQATGVYEQYF.

This clonotype was seen repeatedly, ten times or more. The chain recombines TRBV2 with TRBJ1-1; 8 bases line up with TRBD1. Germline-derived CDR1 and CDR2 are SNHLY and FYNNEI. The junction had 2 bases not matched to a gene; V was cut back by 6 bases and J by 2 bases. The length of the CDR3 is 13 residues. CDR3: CASRDRENTEAFF. The DNA of the CDR3 is TGTGCCAGCAGGGACAGGGAAAACACTGAAGCTTTCTTT.

The table lists this clonotype with a few counts. The chain links TRBV5-1 to TRBJ2-2, with 8 bases identical to TRBD1. With 4 bases clipped from V and 0 bases from J, the junction kept 8 bases outside the gene matches. Per the germline V gene, CDR1 is SGHRS and CDR2 is YFSETQ. The CDR3 is 17 amino acids. CDR3 sequence (DNA): TGCGCCAGCAGCAGTGGACAGGGTGGATCGAACACCGGGGAGCTGTTTTTT. Translated, it gives CASSSGQGGSNTGELFF.

This clonotype was counted between two and nine times. The chain is built from TRBV7-9 and TRBJ1-1; no definite D call. V was trimmed by 0 bases and J by 4 bases, leaving 9 bases between them. Per the germline V gene, CDR1 is SEHNR and CDR2 is FQNEAQ (reference sequence). CDR3 length equals 14 residues. CDR3 amino acids: CASSLALASTEAFF. The CDR3 coding sequence is TGTGCCAGCAGCTTAGCGCTAGCTAGCACTGAAGCTTTCTTT.